The 6 T cell receptor beta chains below were found in one sample sequenced in a study of regulatory T cells in long-lasting Graves disease (dated by TCRdb to the early 2020s). Explained via the paper, the time point label denotes: newly diagnosed GD, antithyroid drugs for less than 3 months. For both TCR sequencing and RNA sequencing, RNA was extracted from PBMCs using TRIzol. Libraries came from multiplex PCR. Sequencing was performed on an Illumina HiSeq 4000. CDR3 regions were amplified by Arm-PCR with iRepertoire HTBI primers to construct TCR beta libraries. The public reads were reprocessed in TCRdb via fastp at Q25 and MiXCR, keeping in-frame beta chains. Rows merge per CDR3 protein into single entries with the most common DNA and genes. The sample yields some 500,000 distinct CDR3 sequences; 15% to 20% were counted once. Together, the top ten hold roughly 25% of the sample. The data also belong to a second study, concerning T cells in Graves' hyperthyroidism and ophthalmopathy.

This sample comprised peripheral blood mononuclear cells (PBMCs), obtained at new diagnosis, from a patient treated with antithyroid drugs. The source of these receptors is a middle-aged woman with Graves disease. Donor details come from another sample of the same person, matched by shared clones.

This clonotype has a count of ten or more. V is TRBV11-2 and J is TRBJ2-7, with 10 bases identical to TRBD2. In germline, CDR1 is SGHAT, CDR2 FQNNGV. The CDR3 covers 14 residues. The J segment lost 9 bases and the V segment lost 7 bases, leaving 12 bases of the junction unmatched. CDR3 nucleotide sequence: TGTGCCAGCACCTTCGGCCTAGCGGGGGTCGTGCAGTACTTC. Protein: CASTFGLAGVVQYF.

This clonotype appeared many times. This sequence joins TRBV25-1 and TRBJ2-7; either TRBD1 or TRBD2 may fit D (5 bases each). CDR1 and CDR2 from the germline V gene are MGHDK and SYGVNS. The CDR3 spans 15 residues. Trimming removed 8 bases at V and 5 bases at J, with 22 bases between. The CDR3 DNA sequence: TGTGCCAGCGCGAGGGGCGCCGGATTAGTTGACGAGCAGTACTTC. This encodes CASARGAGLVDEQYF.

This clonotype was seen ten or more times. The rearrangement joins TRBV2 to TRBJ2-2; no reliable D call. With 6 bases removed from V and 2 bases from J, the gap between germline ends came to 10 bases. This CDR3 is built from 14 residues. Germline loops: CDR1 SNHLY, CDR2 FYNNEI. The CDR3 coding sequence is TGTGCCAGCAGAGCACGAGGTAACACCGGGGAGCTGTTTTTT. Residues: CASRARGNTGELFF. Together with reference TRBV2 and TRBJ2-2, the CDR3 gives the full variable domain: EPEVTQTPSHQVTQMGQEVILRCVPISNHLYFYWYRQILGQKVEFLVSFYNNEISEKSEIFDDQFSVERPDGSNFTLKIRSTKLEDSAMYFCASRARGNTGELFFGEGSRLTVL.

This clonotype was seen at least ten times. This chain connects TRBV20-1 to TRBJ2-1; 10 bases line up with TRBD1. Germline V gene data show CDR1 as DFQATT and CDR2 as SNEGSKA (reference sequence). The V segment lost 2 bases and the J segment 4 bases; nucleotides outside the gene matches: 5. This CDR3 is built from 15 residues. The CDR3 bases are TGCAGTGCTAGAACCGGGACAGGGGCATACAATGAGCAGTTCTTC. Translated, it gives CSARTGTGAYNEQFF.

This clonotype showed up just once. The DNA of the CDR3 is TGTGCCAGCAGCCAAGATCTAGGGAAAAGGGGGACCCAGTACTTC. Amino acids: CASSQDLGKRGTQYF. The V call is TRBV4-2, the J call TRBJ2-5; possibly TRBD1 for D (5 bases). This CDR3 spans 15 amino acids. The germline V and J ends were trimmed by 0 bases and 7 bases, with 15 bases remaining between them. CDR1 LGHNA and CDR2 YNFKEQ come from the germline V gene.

The chain is built from TRBV29-1 and TRBJ1-1, with 10 bases matching TRBD1. The CDR3 totals 14 residues. V shed 6 bases and J 1 base; nucleotides not matched to a gene: 5. Germline V gene data show CDR1 as SQVTM and CDR2 as ANQGSEA. CDR3 nucleotide sequence: TGCAGCGTGCGGGACAGGGGAAAGAACACTGAAGCTTTCTTT. This encodes CSVRDRGKNTEAFF.